The present entry profiles one T cell receptor (beta chain) with its context. This entry comes from a study of shared clonotypes between healthy human individuals. Donors, without exception, were Caucasian adults residing in Nashville, Tennessee. When replicate PCRs were run on unsorted PBMC, they used 250 to 300 ng DNA, around 30,000 T cell genomes. Sequenced by immunoSEQ multiplex PCR; TCRdb stores in-frame clones only, minus some. The data show about 480,000 clones, 79% seen once. Germline-derived CDR1 and CDR2 are MDHEN and SYDVKM. The CDR3 consists of 15 residues. V was cut by 2 bases and J by 7 bases, with 14 bases left in between.

Material for sequencing was PBMCs. V and J are TRBV28 and TRBJ1-4, with D unresolved. This TCR was sampled from a woman in her forties in good health. Some clones in this sample may be carry-over from other donors' samples. For the CDR3, the DNA is TGTGCCAGCAGTTTAGGGGTTGCAGGTGGTGAAAAACTGTTTTTT. Protein: CASSLGVAGGEKLFF.